The 13 T cell receptor beta chains reported below all come from one sample, sequenced in a study of identical twins. Via MiXCR, TCRdb re-called the 5' RACE reads, giving one row per CDR3 protein. This table has about 810,000 distinct CDR3 sequences, roughly 12% appearing once. These records were also assigned to another study, of yellow fever vaccine responses in identical twins.

The sequenced material came from PBMCs. These receptors were collected from a woman between 18 and 30 years old in good health.

V gene TRBV27 combines with J gene TRBJ2-3, with D hard to call. The CDR3 length is 17 residues. V was cut by 1 base and J by 1 base, with 15 bases left in between. CDR1 is MNHEY and CDR2 is SMNVEV in the germline V gene (reference sequence). The CDR3 nucleotides are TGTGCCAGCAGTTTATTCCTCGACATAAAAGGCACAGATACGCAGTATTTT. Protein product: CASSLFLDIKGTDTQYF.

The chain recombines TRBV12-3 or TRBV12-4 with TRBJ2-3, with TRBD1 matching 8 bases. The junction had 4 bases not matched to a gene; V was cut back by 2 bases and J by 0 bases. This CDR3 comprises 16 residues. The CDR3 reads CASSLPDRVSTDTQYF. The CDR3 nucleotides are TGTGCCAGCAGTTTACCGGACAGGGTGAGCACAGATACGCAGTATTTT.

This clonotype was picked up many times. This rearrangement joins TRBV18 to TRBJ2-7; 8 bases are shared with TRBD1. Germline CDR1 is KGHSH and CDR2 is LQKENI. Trimming at V came to 4 bases and at J to 5 bases, leaving 4 bases not matched to a gene. The CDR3 has 13 residues. In DNA form, the CDR3 reads TGTGCCAGCTCACACACGACAGGGGACGAGCAGTACGTC. Residues: CASSHTTGDEQYV.

The V gene is TRBV29-1, the J gene TRBJ2-7; the D is unclear. CDR3 size: 14 residues. Per the germline V gene, CDR1 is SQVTM and CDR2 is ANQGSEA. V lost 6 bases, J lost 2 bases, and 17 bases lay in between. DNA of the CDR3: TGCAGCGTATCTCAAGGGATACTTCCCTACGAGCAGTACTTC. It is translated as CSVSQGILPYEQYF.

The rearrangement joins TRBV20-1 to TRBJ2-6, with D perhaps TRBD1 or TRBD2 (5 bases each). CDR3 length: 13 residues. The germline V and J ends were trimmed by 3 bases and 2 bases, with 5 bases remaining between them. From germline, CDR1 is DFQATT and CDR2 SNEGSKA (reference sequence). CDR3 DNA sequence: TGCAGTGCTAGGGGGGCTGGGGCCAACGTCCTGACTTTC. Translating gives CSARGAGANVLTF.

The J gene is TRBJ1-3, the V gene TRBV7-9, with D perhaps matching TRBD1 (5 bases). The CDR3 extends over 11 amino acids. V lost 6 bases, J lost 6 bases, and 6 bases lay in between. Germline CDR1 and CDR2: SEHNR and FQNEAQ (reference sequence). This CDR3 reads CASRGPNTIYF. In DNA, the CDR3 is TGTGCCAGCAGGGGGCCAAACACCATATATTTT.

The genes are TRBV20-1 and TRBJ1-6; unclear D gene. The germline V gene has CDR1 DFQATT and CDR2 SNEGSKA (reference sequence). V gave up 5 bases and J gave up 2 bases, with 10 bases separating them. The CDR3 has 14 residues. This chain's CDR3 is CSADEGPYNSPLHF. The CDR3 DNA reads TGCAGTGCTGACGAGGGCCCCTATAATTCACCCCTCCACTTT.

This clonotype has at least ten counts. V usage is TRBV5-1 and J usage is TRBJ2-3, with D unresolved. There are 13 residues in the CDR3. Germline V gene data show CDR1 as SGHRS and CDR2 as YFSETQ. V was shortened by 5 bases and J by 3 bases, with 10 bases between the two germline ends. DNA of the CDR3: TGCGCCAGCAGTCATCCTTGGACAGATACGCAGTATTTT. Protein: CASSHPWTDTQYF.

Comment on this clonotype: The final CDR3 position lacks the conserved phenylalanine or tryptophan, pointing to a likely read error. The rearrangement links TRBV20-1 to TRBJ2-3; no reliable D call. The CDR3 runs to 13 residues. Trimming shortened V by 5 bases and J by 1 base, and 10 bases separated the two germline ends. The V gene's germline CDR1 is DFQATT and CDR2 SNEGSKA (reference sequence). CDR3 residues: CSAGSRGTDTQYL. The CDR3 DNA reads as TGCAGTGCTGGTAGTAGGGGCACAGATACGCAGTATTTA.

The V gene is TRBV14, the J gene TRBJ2-1; D remains unclear. The CDR3 is 16 amino acids. Germline V gives CDR1 SGHDN, CDR2 FVKESK. The V end lost 0 bases, the J end lost 12 bases, and 21 bases lay between the germline ends. In DNA, the CDR3 is TGTGCCAGCAGCCAAGATCGGGCCAGTGTGCTGGGTTTGCAGTTCTTC. This gives the protein CASSQDRASVLGLQFF.

The V and J genes are TRBV20-1 and TRBJ1-1, with D possibly TRBD1 on 6 matching bases. Trimming removed 1 base from V and 11 bases from J, with 26 bases in between. The germline CDR1 and CDR2 sequences are DFQATT and SNEGSKA (reference sequence). The CDR3 spans 16 residues. The CDR3 sequence is CSARVVGRRGGMSAFF. The CDR3 coding sequence is TGCAGTGCTAGAGTTGTTGGAAGGAGGGGGGGAATGTCGGCTTTCTTT.

The table lists this clonotype with a few counts. DNA of the CDR3: TGTGCCAGCAGCTTAGGGGCTCAGGGGTGGGAGACCCAGTACTTC. Protein sequence: CASSLGAQGWETQYF. V usage is TRBV7-2 and J usage is TRBJ2-5; tentatively, D is TRBD1 (6 bases). The CDR3 contains 15 residues. Deletions cut 1 base from V and 5 bases from J, with 14 bases between. Germline loops: CDR1 SGHTA, CDR2 FQGNSA.

The rearrangement uses TRBV5-1 and TRBJ2-1; possibly TRBD2 for D (6 bases). The length of the CDR3 is 19 residues. Germline CDR1 reads SGHRS; CDR2 reads YFSETQ. The ends were cut back, 4 bases at V and 1 base at J, with 24 bases in the middle. CDR3 sequence (DNA): TGCGCCAGCAGCCCCGGGTGGGCTAGCGAGAGTGGATCCTACAATGAGCAGTTCTTC. Its translation: CASSPGWASESGSYNEQFF.